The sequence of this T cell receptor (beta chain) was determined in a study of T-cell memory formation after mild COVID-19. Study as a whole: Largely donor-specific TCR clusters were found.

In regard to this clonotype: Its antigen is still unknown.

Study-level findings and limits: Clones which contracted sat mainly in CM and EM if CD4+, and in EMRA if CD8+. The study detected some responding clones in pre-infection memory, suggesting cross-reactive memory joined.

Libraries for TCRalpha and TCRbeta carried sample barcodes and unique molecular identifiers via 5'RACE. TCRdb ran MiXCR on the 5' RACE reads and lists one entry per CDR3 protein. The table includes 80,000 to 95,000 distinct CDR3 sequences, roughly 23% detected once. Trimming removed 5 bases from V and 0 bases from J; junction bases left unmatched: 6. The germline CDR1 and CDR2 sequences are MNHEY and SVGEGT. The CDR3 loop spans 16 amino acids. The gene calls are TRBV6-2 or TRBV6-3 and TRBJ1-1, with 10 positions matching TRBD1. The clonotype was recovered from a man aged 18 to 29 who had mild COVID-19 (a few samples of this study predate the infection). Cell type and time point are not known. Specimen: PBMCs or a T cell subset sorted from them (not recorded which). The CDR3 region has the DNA TGTGCCAGCAGTGAGGGACAGGGGCCGATGAACACTGAAGCTTTCTTT. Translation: CASSEGQGPMNTEAFF.